These 19 T cell receptor beta chains came from one sample sequenced in a study of T cell repertoires in cytomegalovirus infection. TCRdb analysed the reads with MiXCR anew, one entry per CDR3 protein. Here the sample spans some 600,000 distinct CDR3 sequences, approximately 25% being singletons. Sequencing was performed on CD8+ T cells from PBMCs. The receptors derive from a human donor in good health (CMV status not recorded). Some clones in this sample may be carry-over from other donors' samples.

For the CDR3, the DNA is TGTGCCAGCAGTTTAGAGACCGTCGGCAATCAGCCCCAGCATTTT. This codes for CASSLETVGNQPQHF. This chain uses TRBV28 with TRBJ1-5; unclear D gene. From germline, CDR1 is MDHEN and CDR2 SYDVKM. V shed 2 bases and J shed 2 bases, with 10 bases lying between them. The CDR3 length is 15 residues. Variable domain in full (rest from reference TRBV28 and TRBJ1-5): DVKVTQSSRYLVKRTGEKVFLECVQDMDHENMFWYRQDPGLGLRLIYFSYDVKMKEKGDIPEGYSVSREKKERFSLILESASTNQTSMYLCASSLETVGNQPQHFGDGTRLSIL.

The chain employs TRBV9 and TRBJ1-2; 7 positions agree with TRBD1. Germline V CDR1 and CDR2: SGDLS, YYNGEE. V trimming: 3 bases; J trimming: 7 bases; junction bases outside the gene matches: 3. The CDR3 has 12 amino acids. Here the CDR3 DNA reads TGTGCCAGCAGCGGGAACAGGGGTGGCTACACCTTC. It is translated as CASSGNRGGYTF.

This clonotype came up many times. Written as DNA, the CDR3 is TGTGCCAGCAGCTTCAGAGCTCCCCCCCAAGAGACCCAGTACTTC. This encodes CASSFRAPPQETQYF. The V call is TRBV7-9, the J call TRBJ2-5; D ambiguous. CDR1 and CDR2 from the germline V gene are SEHNR and FQNEAQ (reference sequence). V gave up 3 bases and J gave up 1 base, with 12 bases separating them. The CDR3 spans 15 residues. The whole variable domain, remainder taken from reference TRBV7-9 and TRBJ2-5, is DTGVSQNPRHKITKRGQNVTFRCDPISEHNRLYWYRQTLGQGPEFLTYFQNEAQLEKSRLLSDRFSAERPKGSFSTLEIQRTEQGDSAMYLCASSFRAPPQETQYFGPGTRLLVL.

This clonotype was seen repeatedly, ten times or more. This rearrangement joins TRBV7-2 to TRBJ2-3; D gene uncertain. The CDR3 totals 14 residues. Between the trimmed V and J ends, which lost 0 bases and 4 bases, there was a span of 8 bases. Germline V gene sequence: CDR1 SGHTA, CDR2 FQGNSA. The CDR3 region is CASSLAKFPDTQYF. As DNA, the CDR3 is TGTGCCAGCAGCTTAGCTAAATTCCCAGATACGCAGTATTTT.

This clonotype was observed a few times. The rearrangement links TRBV6-5 to TRBJ2-1; D gene ambiguous. V lost 4 bases, J lost 10 bases, and 14 bases lay in between. CDR3 length: 13 residues. The V gene's germline CDR1 is MNHEY and CDR2 SVGAGI. CDR3 sequence: CASSSTPLWEQFF. The CDR3 nucleotides are TGTGCCAGCAGTTCGACTCCCCTCTGGGAGCAGTTCTTC.

The sample holds a few counts of this clonotype. In DNA form, the CDR3 reads TGTGCCAGCAGCTTCGGGGGGGCGTATTCAGATACGCAGTATTTT. Translated, it gives CASSFGGAYSDTQYF. The rearrangement uses TRBV14 and TRBJ2-3; 8 bases match TRBD2. Losses at the gene ends were 5 bases for V and 4 bases for J; bases not matched to a gene: 8. Germline V gene lookup returns CDR1 SGHDN and CDR2 FVKESK. The CDR3 has 15 amino acids.

Worth noting for this clonotype: Possible read error: a much larger clone is one base away. The chain couples TRBV7-6 to TRBJ2-1; D is ambiguous. The CDR3 extends over 13 amino acids. CDR1 and CDR2 (germline): SGHVS, FNYEAQ. V lost 5 bases, J lost 8 bases, and 13 bases lay in between. Written as DNA, the CDR3 is TGTGCCAGCAGCCTGACATGGGGTGATGAGCAGTTCTTC. Translated, it gives CASSLTWGDEQFF.

This clonotype occurred many times. The chain uses TRBV7-9 and TRBJ1-1; D might be TRBD1 (6 bases). Germline CDR1 SEHNR, CDR2 FQNEAQ (reference sequence). The length of the CDR3 is 12 residues. Trimming stripped 5 bases from V and 5 bases from J, with 9 bases between. The CDR3 sequence is CASSATGTEAFF. CDR3 in DNA: TGTGCCAGCAGCGCTACAGGGACTGAAGCTTTCTTT.

This clonotype was seen repeatedly, ten times or more. The V call is TRBV6-1, the J call TRBJ1-1; 7 nucleotides match TRBD1. CDR3 length equals 16 residues. V was clipped by 0 bases and J by 3 bases; unmatched bases: 7. CDR1 and CDR2 from the germline V gene are MNHNS and SASEGT. The CDR3 region is CASSEAIGQGDTEAFF. CDR3 in DNA: TGTGCCAGCAGTGAAGCGATTGGGCAGGGGGACACTGAAGCTTTCTTT.

This chain links TRBV24-1 with TRBJ2-2; D is unclear. V was clipped by 7 bases and J by 7 bases, with 9 bases between them. The CDR3 is 12 residues long. From germline, CDR1 is KGHDR and CDR2 SFDVKD. The CDR3 is CATSPLGGELFF. CDR3 coding DNA: TGTGCCACCAGCCCCCTGGGCGGGGAGCTGTTTTTT.

The rearrangement links TRBV5-4 to TRBJ2-7; a weak D match, TRBD2 (5 bases). Deletions cut 6 bases from V and 6 bases from J, with 10 bases between. Germline CDR1 and CDR2: SGHNT and YYREEE (reference sequence). The CDR3 is made up of 11 amino acids. CDR3 amino acids: CASTRGSEQYF. The CDR3 DNA is TGTGCCAGCACGCGAGGGAGCGAGCAGTACTTC.

This clonotype was counted at least ten times. The genes are TRBV7-9 and TRBJ1-2; D gene unclear. Deletions cut 1 base from V and 8 bases from J, with 8 bases between. Germline values: CDR1 SEHNR, CDR2 FQNEAQ (reference sequence). The CDR3 has 12 residues. CDR3 protein: CASSLGGRGYTF. The CDR3 nucleotides are TGTGCCAGCAGCTTAGGAGGGAGAGGCTACACCTTC.

The chain is built from TRBV7-9 and TRBJ1-5, with TRBD1 matching 10 bases. The CDR3 contains 21 residues. Looked up from germline, CDR1 is SEHNR and CDR2 is FQNEAQ (reference sequence). After removal of 2 bases from V and 0 bases from J, the junction contained 16 bases not matched to a gene. CDR3 nucleotide sequence: TGTGCCAGCAGCTTATGGGGGGGGGACAGGGGCGACCCTTATAGCAATCAGCCCCAGCATTTT. It is translated as CASSLWGGDRGDPYSNQPQHF.

As for this clonotype: It may be a read error: a sequence one base away is much more abundant. V usage is TRBV7-6 and J usage is TRBJ2-5; D perhaps matches TRBD1 (6 bases). The CDR3 loop spans 13 amino acids. Germline V gene lookup returns CDR1 SGHVS and CDR2 FNYEAQ. V shed 3 bases and J shed 7 bases, with 12 bases lying between them. The CDR3 region is CASSLGHTRTQYF. In nucleotides, the CDR3 is TGTGCCAGCAGCTTGGGACATACCAGGACCCAGTACTTC.

The V call is TRBV4-1, the J call TRBJ2-4; 13 bases map to TRBD2. V shed 4 bases and J 4 bases; nucleotides not matched to a gene: 7. Germline V gene lookup returns CDR1 MGHRA and CDR2 YSYEKL. The CDR3 has 17 residues. In DNA, the CDR3 is TGCGCCAGCAGCCTAGGGCGGACTAGCGGGAGAAAAAACATTCAGTACTTC. Protein product: CASSLGRTSGRKNIQYF.

This clonotype was seen a single time. This sequence joins TRBV29-1 and TRBJ2-3; 9 positions agree with TRBD1. The V segment lost 4 bases and the J segment 5 bases; nucleotides outside the gene matches: 7. Germline CDR1 SQVTM, CDR2 ANQGSEA. The CDR3 consists of 14 residues. The CDR3: CSVGEQGAKDTQYF. In DNA form, the CDR3 reads TGCAGCGTTGGAGAACAGGGGGCGAAAGATACGCAGTATTTT.

The gene calls are TRBV25-1 and TRBJ1-1, with D possibly TRBD1 on 5 matching bases. The CDR3 spans 15 residues. V was pared by 1 base and J by 3 bases, with 12 bases between. The germline CDR1 and CDR2 sequences are MGHDK and SYGVNS. The CDR3 loop is CASSEWVGADTEAFF. Here the CDR3 DNA reads TGTGCCAGCAGTGAATGGGTAGGGGCGGACACTGAAGCTTTCTTT.

For this clonotype: At one boundary the junction diverges from the germline segment, which might be a read error. The chain combines TRBV20-1 with TRBJ1-2; possibly TRBD1 for D (6 bases). This CDR3 is built from 12 residues. Germline assignment: CDR1 DFQATT and CDR2 SNEGSKA (reference sequence). This chain's CDR3 is CSARDYRDGYTF. The CDR3 DNA reads as TGCAGTGCCAGAGACTACAGGGATGGCTACACCTTC.

The genes are TRBV7-9 and TRBJ2-3, with D uncertain. CDR3 length: 12 residues. Germline assignment: CDR1 SEHNR and CDR2 FQNEAQ (reference sequence). The V gene lost 5 bases and the J gene lost 6 bases, with 9 bases spanning the gap. Here the CDR3 DNA reads TGTGCCAGCAGCCCCCAGAAGGATACGCAGTATTTT. It specifies CASSPQKDTQYF.